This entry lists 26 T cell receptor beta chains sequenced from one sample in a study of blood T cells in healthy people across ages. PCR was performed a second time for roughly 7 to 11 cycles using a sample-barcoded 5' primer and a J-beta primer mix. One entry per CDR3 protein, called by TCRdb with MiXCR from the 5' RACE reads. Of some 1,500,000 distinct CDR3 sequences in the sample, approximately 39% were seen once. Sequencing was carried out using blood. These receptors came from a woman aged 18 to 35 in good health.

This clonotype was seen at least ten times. The CDR3 protein is CSFSQTADYGYTF. The CDR3 coding sequence is TGCAGCTTCTCCCAGACAGCCGACTATGGCTACACCTTC. The rearrangement links TRBV29-1 to TRBJ1-2; D possibly corresponds to TRBD1 (5 bases). CDR3 length: 13 amino acids. V lost 8 bases and J lost 3, with 16 bases in between. Germline V gene lookup returns CDR1 SQVTM and CDR2 ANQGSEA.

CDR3 loop: CASSSLWGNTEAFF. The CDR3 nucleotides read TGCGCCAGCAGCTCCTTGTGGGGGAACACTGAAGCTTTCTTT. The chain is built from TRBV5-1 and TRBJ1-1; D is uncertain. The V gene's germline CDR1 is SGHRS and CDR2 YFSETQ. Deletions cut 3 bases from V and 1 base from J, with 10 bases between. The CDR3 has 14 amino acids.

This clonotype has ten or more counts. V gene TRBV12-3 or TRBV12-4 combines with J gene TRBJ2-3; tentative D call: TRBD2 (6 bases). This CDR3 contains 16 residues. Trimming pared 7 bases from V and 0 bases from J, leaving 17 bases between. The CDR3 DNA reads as TGTGCCAGCACCCCCCTGGGCGGGACTAGCACAGATACGCAGTATTTT. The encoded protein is CASTPLGGTSTDTQYF.

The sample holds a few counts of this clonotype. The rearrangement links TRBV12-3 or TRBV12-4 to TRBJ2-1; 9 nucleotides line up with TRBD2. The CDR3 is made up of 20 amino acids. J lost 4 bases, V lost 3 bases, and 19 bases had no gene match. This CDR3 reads CASSFSIVAGGPVSYNEQFF. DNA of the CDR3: TGTGCCAGCAGTTTCAGCATCGTGGCGGGGGGGCCTGTTTCGTACAATGAGCAGTTCTTC.

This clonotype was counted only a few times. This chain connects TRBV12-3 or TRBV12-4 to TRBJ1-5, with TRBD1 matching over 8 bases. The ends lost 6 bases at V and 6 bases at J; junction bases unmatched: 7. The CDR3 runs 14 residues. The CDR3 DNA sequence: TGTGCCAGCAGGTCCAGGGGGCGCGTTCAGCCCCAGCATTTT. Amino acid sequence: CASRSRGRVQPQHF.

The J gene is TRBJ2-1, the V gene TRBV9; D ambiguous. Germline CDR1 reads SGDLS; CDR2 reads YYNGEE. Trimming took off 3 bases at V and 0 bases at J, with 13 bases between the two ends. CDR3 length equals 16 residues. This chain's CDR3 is CASSATTDHSYNEQFF. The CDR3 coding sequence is TGTGCCAGCAGCGCCACGACGGACCACTCCTACAATGAGCAGTTCTTC.

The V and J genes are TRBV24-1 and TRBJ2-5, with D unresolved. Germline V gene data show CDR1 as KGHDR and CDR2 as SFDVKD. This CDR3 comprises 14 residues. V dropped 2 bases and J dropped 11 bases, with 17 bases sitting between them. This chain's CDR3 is CATSDSSAWSEQYF. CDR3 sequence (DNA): TGTGCCACCAGTGATTCCTCCGCATGGAGTGAGCAGTACTTC.

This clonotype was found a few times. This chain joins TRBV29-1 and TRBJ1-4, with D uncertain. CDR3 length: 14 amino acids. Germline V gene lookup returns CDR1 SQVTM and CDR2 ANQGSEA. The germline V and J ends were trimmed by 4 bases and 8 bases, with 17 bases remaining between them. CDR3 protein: CSVVWATRGEKLFF. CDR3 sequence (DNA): TGCAGCGTTGTCTGGGCCACCCGTGGGGAAAAACTGTTTTTT.

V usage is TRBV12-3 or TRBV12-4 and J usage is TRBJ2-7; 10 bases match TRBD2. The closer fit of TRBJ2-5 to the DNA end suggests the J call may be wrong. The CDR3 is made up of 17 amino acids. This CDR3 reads CASRTEVLAGVGETQYF. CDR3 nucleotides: TGTGCCAGCAGAACCGAGGTCCTAGCGGGAGTTGGAGAGACCCAGTACTTC.

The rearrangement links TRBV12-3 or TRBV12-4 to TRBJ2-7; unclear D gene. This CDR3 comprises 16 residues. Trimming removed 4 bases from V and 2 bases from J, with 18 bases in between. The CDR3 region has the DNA TGTGCCAGCAGTTCCGGTCTGCTCATCGAGCCCTACGAGCAGTACTTC. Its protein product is CASSSGLLIEPYEQYF.

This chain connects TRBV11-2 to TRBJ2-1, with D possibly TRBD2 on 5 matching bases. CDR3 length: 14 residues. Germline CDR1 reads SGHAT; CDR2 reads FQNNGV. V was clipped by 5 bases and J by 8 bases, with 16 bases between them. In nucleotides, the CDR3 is TGTGCCAGCAGCATGGGAGTAGAGTGGCATGAGCAGTTCTTC. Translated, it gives CASSMGVEWHEQFF. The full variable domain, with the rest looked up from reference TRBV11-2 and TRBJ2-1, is EAGVAQSPRYKIIEKRQSVAFWCNPISGHATLYWYQQILGQGPKLLIQFQNNGVVDDSQLPKDRFSAERLKGVDSTLKIQPAKLEDSAVYLCASSMGVEWHEQFFGPGTRLTVL.

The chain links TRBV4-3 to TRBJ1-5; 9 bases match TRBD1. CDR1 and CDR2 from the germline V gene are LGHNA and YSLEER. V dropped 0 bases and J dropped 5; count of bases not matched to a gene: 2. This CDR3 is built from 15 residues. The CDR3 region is CASSQEQGAYQPQHF. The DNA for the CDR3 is TGCGCCAGCAGCCAAGAACAGGGGGCCTATCAGCCCCAGCATTTT.

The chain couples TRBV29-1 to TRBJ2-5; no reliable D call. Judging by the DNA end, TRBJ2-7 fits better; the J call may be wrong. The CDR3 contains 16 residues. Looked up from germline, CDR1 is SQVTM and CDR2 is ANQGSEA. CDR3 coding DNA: TGCAGCGTTACTACTTTCTGGACGTCGAGCTCCTACGAGCAGTACTTC. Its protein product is CSVTTFWTSSSYEQYF.

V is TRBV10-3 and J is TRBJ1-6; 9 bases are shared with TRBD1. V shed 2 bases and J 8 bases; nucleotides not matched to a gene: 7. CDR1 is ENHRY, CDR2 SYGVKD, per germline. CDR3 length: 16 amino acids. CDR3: CAISEVSTGGDSPLHF. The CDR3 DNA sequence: TGTGCCATCAGTGAGGTTTCTACAGGGGGCGATTCACCCCTCCACTTT.

The DNA for the CDR3 is TGTGCCAGCAGTGGGTTATCCCCAAGCCTTGACGCTTTCTTT. Residues: CASSGLSPSLDAFF. The chain recombines TRBV12-3 or TRBV12-4 with TRBJ1-1; D is ambiguous. This CDR3 spans 14 amino acids. V lost 5 bases and J lost 11, with 21 bases in between.

CDR3 sequence: CSASPRTDKRNTIYF. In DNA form, the CDR3 reads TGCAGTGCTAGCCCTAGGACAGATAAGCGAAACACCATATATTTT. The chain carries TRBV20-1 and TRBJ1-3; a weak D match, TRBD1 (6 bases). Germline loops: CDR1 DFQATT, CDR2 SNEGSKA (reference sequence). This CDR3 spans 15 amino acids. V lost 3 bases and J 5 bases, leaving 17 bases between the germline ends.

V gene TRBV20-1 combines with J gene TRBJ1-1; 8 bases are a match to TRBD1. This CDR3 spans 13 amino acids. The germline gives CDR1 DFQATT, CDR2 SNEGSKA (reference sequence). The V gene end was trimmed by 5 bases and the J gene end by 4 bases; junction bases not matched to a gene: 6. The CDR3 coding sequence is TGCAGTGCTGGGACAGGATGGGGCACTGAAGCTTTCTTT. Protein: CSAGTGWGTEAFF.

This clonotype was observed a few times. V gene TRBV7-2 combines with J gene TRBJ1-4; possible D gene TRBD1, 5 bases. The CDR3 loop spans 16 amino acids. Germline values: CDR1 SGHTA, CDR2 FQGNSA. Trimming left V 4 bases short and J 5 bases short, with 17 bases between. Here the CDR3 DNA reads TGTGCCAGCAGCTCCCTCCGGGGCCTGCGGAATGAAAAACTGTTTTTT. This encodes CASSSLRGLRNEKLFF. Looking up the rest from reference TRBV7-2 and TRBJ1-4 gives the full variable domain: GAGVSQSPSNKVTEKGKDVELRCDPISGHTALYWYRQSLGQGLEFLIYFQGNSAPDKSGLPSDRFSAERTGGSVSTLTIQRTQQEDSAVYLCASSSLRGLRNEKLFFGSGTQLSVL.

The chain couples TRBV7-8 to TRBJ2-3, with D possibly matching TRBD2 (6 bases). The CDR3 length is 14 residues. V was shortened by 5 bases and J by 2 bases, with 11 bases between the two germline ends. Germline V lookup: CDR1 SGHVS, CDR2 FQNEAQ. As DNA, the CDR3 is TGTGCCAGCAGCCCCTGGCGGGACACAGATACGCAGTATTTT. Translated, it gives CASSPWRDTDTQYF.

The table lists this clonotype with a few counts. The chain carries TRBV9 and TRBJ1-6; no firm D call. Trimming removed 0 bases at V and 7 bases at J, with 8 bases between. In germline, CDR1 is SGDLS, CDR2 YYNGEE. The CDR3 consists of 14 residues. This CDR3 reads CASSVVAENSPLHF. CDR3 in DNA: TGTGCCAGCAGCGTAGTGGCAGAGAATTCACCCCTCCACTTT.

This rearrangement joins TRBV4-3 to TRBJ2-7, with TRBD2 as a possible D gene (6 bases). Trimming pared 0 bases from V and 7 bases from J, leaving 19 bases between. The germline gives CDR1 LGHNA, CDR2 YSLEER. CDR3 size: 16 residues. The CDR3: CASSQDPITGVEEQYF. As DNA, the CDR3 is TGCGCCAGCAGCCAAGATCCCATCACGGGAGTGGAAGAGCAGTACTTC.

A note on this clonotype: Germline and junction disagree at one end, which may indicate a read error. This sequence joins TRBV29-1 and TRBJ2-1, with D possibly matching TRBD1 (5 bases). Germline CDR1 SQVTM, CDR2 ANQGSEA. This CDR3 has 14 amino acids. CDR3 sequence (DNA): TGCAGCGTTGGTGGCAGCCAGGGATACATTGAGCAGTTCTTC. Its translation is CSVGGSQGYIEQFF.

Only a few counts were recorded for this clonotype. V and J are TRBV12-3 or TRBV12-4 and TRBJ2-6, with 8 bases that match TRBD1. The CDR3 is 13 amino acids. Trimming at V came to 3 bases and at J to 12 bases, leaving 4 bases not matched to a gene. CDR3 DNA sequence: TGTGCCAGCAGTTTCGGACAGGGAACCGTCCTGACTTTC. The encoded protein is CASSFGQGTVLTF.

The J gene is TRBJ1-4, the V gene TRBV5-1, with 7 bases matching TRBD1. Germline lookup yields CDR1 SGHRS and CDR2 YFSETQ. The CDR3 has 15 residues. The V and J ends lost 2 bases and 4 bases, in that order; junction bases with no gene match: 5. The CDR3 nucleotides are TGCGCCAGCAGCTTCCGGGGACAGATTAATGAAAAACTGTTTTTT. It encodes CASSFRGQINEKLFF.

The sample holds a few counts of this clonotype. The CDR3 DNA is TGTGCCAGCAGCTTTCGCAGGGGGAGCGGGGCCAACGTCCTGACTTTC. Protein sequence: CASSFRRGSGANVLTF. This chain connects TRBV7-2 to TRBJ2-6, with TRBD1 matching 7 bases. There are 16 residues in the CDR3. CDR1 and CDR2 (germline): SGHTA, FQGNSA. After removal of 3 bases from V and 4 bases from J, the junction contained 6 bases not matched to a gene.

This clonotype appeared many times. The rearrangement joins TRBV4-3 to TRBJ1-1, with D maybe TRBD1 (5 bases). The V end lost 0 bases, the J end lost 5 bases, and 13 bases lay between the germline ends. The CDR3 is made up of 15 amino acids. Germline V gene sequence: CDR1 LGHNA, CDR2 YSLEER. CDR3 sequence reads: CASSQDWGGETEAFF. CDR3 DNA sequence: TGCGCCAGCAGCCAAGATTGGGGCGGGGAAACTGAAGCTTTCTTT.